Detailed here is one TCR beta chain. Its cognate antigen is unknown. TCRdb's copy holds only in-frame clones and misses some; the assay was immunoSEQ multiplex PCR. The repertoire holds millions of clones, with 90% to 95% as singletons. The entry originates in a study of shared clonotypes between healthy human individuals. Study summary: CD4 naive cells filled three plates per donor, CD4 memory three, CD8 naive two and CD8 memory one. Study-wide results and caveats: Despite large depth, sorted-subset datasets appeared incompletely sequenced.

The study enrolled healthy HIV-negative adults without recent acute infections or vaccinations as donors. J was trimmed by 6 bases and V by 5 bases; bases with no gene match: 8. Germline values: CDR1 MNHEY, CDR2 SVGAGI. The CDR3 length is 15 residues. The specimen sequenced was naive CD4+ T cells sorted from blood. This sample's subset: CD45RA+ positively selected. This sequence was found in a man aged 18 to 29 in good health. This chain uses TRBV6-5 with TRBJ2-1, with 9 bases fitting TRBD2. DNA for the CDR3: TGTGCCAGCAGTAGATTGGCGGGAGGGGGCAATGAGCAGTTCTTC. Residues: CASSRLAGGGNEQFF.